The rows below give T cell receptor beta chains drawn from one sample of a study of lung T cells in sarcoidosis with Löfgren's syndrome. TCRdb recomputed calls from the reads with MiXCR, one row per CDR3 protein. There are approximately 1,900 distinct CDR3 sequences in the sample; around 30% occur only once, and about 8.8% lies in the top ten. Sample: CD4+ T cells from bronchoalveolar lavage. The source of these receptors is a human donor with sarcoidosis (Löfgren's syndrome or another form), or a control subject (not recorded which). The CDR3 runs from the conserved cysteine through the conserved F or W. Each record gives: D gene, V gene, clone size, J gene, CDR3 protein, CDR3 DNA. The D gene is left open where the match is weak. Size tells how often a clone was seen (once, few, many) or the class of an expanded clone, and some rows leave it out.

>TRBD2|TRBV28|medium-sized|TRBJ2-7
CASSDTSGGLYEQYF
TGTGCCAGCAGTGACACTAGCGGGGGACTCTACGAGCAGTACTTC
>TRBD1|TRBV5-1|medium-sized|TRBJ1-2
CASSLRDRALHYTF
TGCGCCAGCAGCCTTCGGGACAGGGCCCTTCACTACACCTTC
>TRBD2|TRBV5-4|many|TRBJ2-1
CASSLRLAGGNEQFF
TGTGCCAGCAGCTTGAGGCTAGCGGGGGGCAATGAGCAGTTCTTC
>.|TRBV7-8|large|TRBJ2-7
CASSSPAGEQYF
TGTGCCAGCAGCTCCCCGGCGGGCGAGCAGTACTTC
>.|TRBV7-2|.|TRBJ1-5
CASSLAARMGSQPQHF
TGTGCCAGCAGCTTAGCGGCCCGGATGGGAAGTCAGCCCCAGCATTTC
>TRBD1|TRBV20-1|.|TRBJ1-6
CSAGSGAGGTGSPLHF
TGCAGTGCTGGATCTGGGGCAGGGGGAACGGGTTCACCCCTCCACTTT
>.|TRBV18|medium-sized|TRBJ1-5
CASSAQGRDQPQHF
TGTGCCAGCTCAGCACAGGGTAGGGATCAGCCCCAGCATTTT
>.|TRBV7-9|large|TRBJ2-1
CASSPTGYAENNEQFF
TGTGCCAGCAGCCCCACAGGGTACGCCGAGAACAATGAGCAGTTCTTC
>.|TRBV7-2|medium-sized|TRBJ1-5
CASSLTARMGSQPQHF
TGTGCCAGCAGCTTAACGGCCCGGATGGGAAGTCAGCCCCAGCATTTT
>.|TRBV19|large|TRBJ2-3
CASSIADTQYF
TGTGCCAGTAGTATTGCAGATACGCAGTATTTT
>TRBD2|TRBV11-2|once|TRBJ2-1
CASSLGVTSGYNELFF
TGTGCCAGCAGCTTAGGAGTGACTAGCGGTTACAATGAGCTGTTCTTC
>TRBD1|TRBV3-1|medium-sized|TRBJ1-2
CASSRDRGQGYTF
TGTGCCAGCAGCCGAGACAGGGGGCAAGGCTACACCTTC
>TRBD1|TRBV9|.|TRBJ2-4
CASSLQGWVPNIQYF
TGTGCCAGCAGCCTACAGGGGTGGGTCCCAAACATTCAGTACTTC
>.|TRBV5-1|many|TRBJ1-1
CASSILANTEAFF
TGCGCCAGCAGTATCCTGGCGAACACTGAAGCTTTCTTT
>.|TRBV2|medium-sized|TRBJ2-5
CARLYSGETQYF
TGTGCCAGACTTTACTCGGGAGAGACCCAGTACTTC
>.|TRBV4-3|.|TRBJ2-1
CASSRDSGREQFF
TGCGCCAGCAGCCGGGATAGTGGGCGAGAGCAGTTCTTC
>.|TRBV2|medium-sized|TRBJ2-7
CASSSGSTLLGEQYF
TGTGCCAGCAGCTCAGGGTCAACGCTCCTTGGCGAGCAGTACTTC
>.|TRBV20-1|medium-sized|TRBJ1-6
CSARGGPKGDSPLHF
TGCAGTGCTAGAGGCGGACCTAAAGGGGATTCACCCCTCCACTTT
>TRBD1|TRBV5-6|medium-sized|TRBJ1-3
CASSRDSGNTIYF
TGTGCCAGCAGTCGGGACAGTGGAAACACCATATATTTT
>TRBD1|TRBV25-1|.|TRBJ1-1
CASSELAGTGGNTEAFF
TGTGCCAGCAGTGAATTGGCCGGGACAGGGGGGAACACTGAAGCTTTCTTT
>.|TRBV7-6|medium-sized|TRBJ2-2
CASSAQPPGRHTGELFF
TGTGCCAGCAGCGCACAACCTCCGGGACGACACACCGGGGAGCTGTTTTTT
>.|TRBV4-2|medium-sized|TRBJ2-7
CASSQDRHNYEQYF
TGTGCCAGCAGCCAAGATAGGCACAACTACGAGCAGTACTTC
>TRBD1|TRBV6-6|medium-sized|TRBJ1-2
CASSYTGVDYGYTF
TGTGCCAGCAGTTACACAGGGGTAGACTATGGCTACACCTTC
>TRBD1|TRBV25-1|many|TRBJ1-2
CASSLGQGSGGYTF
TGTGCCAGCAGCCTGGGACAGGGCAGCGGTGGCTACACCTTC
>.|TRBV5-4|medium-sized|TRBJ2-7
CASSPHSVYEQYF
TGTGCCAGCAGCCCCCACAGTGTCTACGAGCAGTACTTC
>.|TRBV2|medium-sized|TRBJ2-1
CASRAIGDEQFF
TGTGCCAGCAGGGCGATTGGGGATGAGCAGTTCTTC
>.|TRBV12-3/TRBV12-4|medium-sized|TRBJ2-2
CASSGSAGATGELFF
TGTGCCAGCAGTGGTTCGGCAGGAGCCACCGGGGAGCTGTTTTTT
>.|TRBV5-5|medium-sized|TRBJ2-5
CASSFVDVTQYF
TGTGCCAGCAGCTTTGTCGACGTGACCCAGTACTTC
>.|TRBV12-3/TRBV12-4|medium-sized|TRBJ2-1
CASSFRGNEQFF
TGTGCCAGCAGTTTCCGGGGCAATGAGCAGTTCTTC
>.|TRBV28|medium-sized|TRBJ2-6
CASSKKESSGANVLTF
TGTGCCAGCAGCAAAAAGGAAAGCTCTGGGGCCAACGTCCTGACTTTC
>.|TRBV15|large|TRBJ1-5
CATSRDRSQPQHF
TGTGCCACCAGCAGAGATCGCAGCCAGCCCCAGCATTTT
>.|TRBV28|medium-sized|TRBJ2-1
CAHAARNLYNEQFF
TGTGCTCACGCGGCCAGGAACCTCTACAATGAGCAGTTCTTC
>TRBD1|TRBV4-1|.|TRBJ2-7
CASSQGQGHKQYF
TGCGCCAGCAGCCAAGGACAGGGCCACAAGCAGTACTTC
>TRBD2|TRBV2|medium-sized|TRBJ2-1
CASKRESSSNEQFF
TGTGCCAGCAAGCGGGAGAGTAGTAGCAATGAGCAGTTCTTC
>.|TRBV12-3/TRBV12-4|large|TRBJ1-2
CASSLDGRVDGYTF
TGTGCCAGCAGTCTCGACGGCAGGGTGGATGGCTACACCTTC
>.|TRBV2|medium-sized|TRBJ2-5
CASSEASGGATQYF
TGTGCCAGCAGTGAGGCGTCAGGGGGGGCGACCCAGTACTTC
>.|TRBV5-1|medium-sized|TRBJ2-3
CASSLGGVPDTQYF
TGCGCCAGCAGCTTGGGGGGGGTGCCAGATACGCAGTATTTT
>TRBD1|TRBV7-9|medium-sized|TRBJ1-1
CASSSMKDRGWNTEAFF
TGTGCCAGCAGCTCCATGAAAGACAGGGGGTGGAACACTGAAGCTTTCTTT
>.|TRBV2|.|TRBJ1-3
CASSYIGAGAGNTIYF
TGTGCCAGCAGCTACATCGGGGCAGGGGCTGGAAACACCATATATTTT
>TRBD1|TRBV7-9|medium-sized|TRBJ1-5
CASSPGTGGGNQPQHF
TGTGCCAGCAGCCCGGGGACAGGGGGAGGCAATCAGCCCCAGCATTTT
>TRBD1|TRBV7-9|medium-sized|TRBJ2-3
CASSSTGDTQYF
TGTGCCAGCAGCTCGACAGGGGATACGCAGTATTTT
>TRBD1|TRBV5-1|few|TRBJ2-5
CASSWDRGRTGTQYF
TGCGCCAGCAGCTGGGACAGGGGGCGTACGGGGACCCAGTACTTC
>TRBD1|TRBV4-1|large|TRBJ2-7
CASSQGQGHEQYF
TGCGCCAGCAGCCAAGGACAGGGTCACGAGCAGTACTTC
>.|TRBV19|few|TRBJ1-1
CASSTTGFSTEAFF
TGTGCCAGTAGTACAACAGGCTTTAGCACTGAAGCTTTCTTT
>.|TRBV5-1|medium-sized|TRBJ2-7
CASSLEASTEQYF
TGCGCCAGCAGCTTGGAGGCGTCCACCGAGCAGTACTTC
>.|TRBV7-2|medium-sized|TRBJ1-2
CASSFGTPPRDGYTF
TGTGCCAGCAGCTTTGGGACACCCCCTAGGGATGGCTACACCTTC
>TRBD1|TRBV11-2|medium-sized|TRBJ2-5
CASSLDWTGAETQYF
TGTGCCAGCAGCTTAGATTGGACAGGGGCGGAGACCCAGTACTTC
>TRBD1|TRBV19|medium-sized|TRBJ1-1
CASTPGQASTEAFF
TGTGCCAGTACCCCGGGACAGGCGAGCACTGAAGCTTTCTTT
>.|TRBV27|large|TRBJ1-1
CASSSRSMNTEAFF
TGTGCCAGCAGTTCTAGGAGTATGAACACTGAAGCTTTCTTT
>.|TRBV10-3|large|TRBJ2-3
CAIGGSTDTQYF
TGTGCCATCGGCGGGAGCACAGATACGCAGTATTTT
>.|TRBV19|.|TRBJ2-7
CASSKLAASYEQYF
TGTGCCAGTAGTAAGCTGGCGGCCTCCTACGAGCAGTACTTC
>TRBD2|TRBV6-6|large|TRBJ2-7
CASSYWRLAGGPHEQYF
TGTGCCAGCAGTTACTGGAGGTTAGCGGGAGGGCCCCACGAGCAGTACTTC
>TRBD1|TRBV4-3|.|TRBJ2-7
CAGSQAIGTGASYEQYF
TGCGCCGGCAGCCAGGCCATTGGGACAGGGGCCTCCTACGAGCAGTACTTC
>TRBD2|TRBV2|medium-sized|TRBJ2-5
CASTQGGVGETQYF
TGTGCCAGCACTCAGGGAGGGGTCGGAGAGACCCAGTACTTC
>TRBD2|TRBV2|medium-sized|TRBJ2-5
CASSYGTSRETQYF
TGTGCCAGCAGCTATGGGACTAGCCGAGAGACCCAGTACTTC
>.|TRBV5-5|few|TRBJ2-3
CASSLEAGTQYF
TGTGCCAGCAGCTTGGAAGCAGGTACTCAGTATTTT
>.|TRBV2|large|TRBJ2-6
CASISPNGANVLTF
TGTGCCAGCATATCCCCCAATGGGGCCAACGTCCTGACTTTC
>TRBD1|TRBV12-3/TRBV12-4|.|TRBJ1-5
CASSRDRTIQPKHF
TGTGCCAGCAGTCGGGACAGGACAATTCAGCCCAAGCATTTT
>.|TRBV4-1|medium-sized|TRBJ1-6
CASSQKDPNSPLHF
TGCGCCAGCAGCCAAAAAGATCCTAATTCACCCCTCCACTTT